A selection of T cell receptor beta chains follows, all from one sample in a study of cytomegalovirus exposure and HLA in healthy donors. The method was immunoSEQ multiplex PCR; TCRdb's version includes in-frame clones alone and lacks a portion of them. There are about 170,000 clones in the sample; roughly 78% occur only once, and 1% lies in the top ten. The material sequenced was PBMCs. Receptors originate from a woman aged 45-65 years in good health and CMV-seropositive. The CDR3 runs from the conserved cysteine through the conserved F or W. The order of the fields is CDR3 length, V gene, clone size, CDR3 protein. Only some rows state a clone size, as once, few, many or a class for expanded clones.

15 TRBV29-1 . CSAAAGQGRNYGYTF
19 TRBV28 . CASSQRRDRGRLGNQPQHF
14 TRBV29-1 . CSVEERTGSALLFF
17 TRBV28 . CASSPQKVGRGSYEQYF
12 TRBV2 few CASMGYQETQYF
15 TRBV9 . CASSVASGGADTQYF
16 TRBV14 . CASSQIQITSGNTIYF
18 TRBV18 . CASSPLTGASYSNQPQHF
11 TRBV18 . CASGDIYEQYF
12 TRBV7-3 . CASEGAGTEAFF
18 TRBV23-1 . CASSQQLPRDKYTGELFF
15 TRBV28 . CASSPTGTGGYEQYF
14 TRBV9 . CASSRDRGIDGYTF
13 TRBV9 . CASSPEGASGYTF
11 TRBV6-4 few CASSAEFEQYF
15 TRBV18 . CASSPPGTGTTEAFF
16 TRBV15 . CATSSKGVIREETQYF
16 TRBV18 . CASSPQGLAGAYEQYF
14 TRBV6-1 . CASTDGQGWPEAFF
15 TRBV4-2 . CASSRTGQGNTEAFF
15 TRBV5-5 . CASSLDYRPGNTIYF
15 TRBV2 . CASGRGSGAGNEQFF
12 TRBV6-1 . CASRQGSEKLFF
12 TRBV29-1 once CSVFGGGEKLFF
16 TRBV6-5 . CASRYQEVGLKRTQYF
14 TRBV28 . CASSIGQVNSPLHF
18 TRBV7-9 . CSSSLAFMSSGGLDTQYF
15 TRBV6-5 . CASSHRNLPTAPLHF